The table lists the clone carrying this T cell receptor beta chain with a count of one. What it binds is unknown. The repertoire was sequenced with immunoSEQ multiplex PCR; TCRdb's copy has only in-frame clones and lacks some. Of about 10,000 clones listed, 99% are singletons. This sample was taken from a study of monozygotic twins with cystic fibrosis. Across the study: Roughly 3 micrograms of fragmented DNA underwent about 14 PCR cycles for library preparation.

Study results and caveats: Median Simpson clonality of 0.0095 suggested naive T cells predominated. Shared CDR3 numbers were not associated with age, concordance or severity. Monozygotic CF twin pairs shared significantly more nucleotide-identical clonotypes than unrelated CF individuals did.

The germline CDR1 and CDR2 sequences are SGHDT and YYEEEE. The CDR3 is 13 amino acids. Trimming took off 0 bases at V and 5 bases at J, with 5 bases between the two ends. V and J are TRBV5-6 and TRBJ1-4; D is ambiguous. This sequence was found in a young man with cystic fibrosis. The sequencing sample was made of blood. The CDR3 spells CASSLEGNEKLFF. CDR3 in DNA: TGTGCCAGCAGCTTGGAAGGGAATGAAAAACTGTTTTTT.